The present T cell receptor (beta chain) was sequenced within a study of blood T cell repertoires in COVID-19. Study context: PBMCs, B-cell-depleted T cells, or T cells were the source of the cDNA or gDNA that made up the material.

This clone occurred once. Trimming left V 9 bases short and J 8 bases short, with 11 bases between. There are 11 residues in the CDR3. Germline V lookup: CDR1 LGHDT, CDR2 YNNKEL (reference sequence). TCRdb keeps only in-frame clones here, not all; method: immunoSEQ multiplex PCR. The repertoire holds around 250,000 clones, with about 80% as singletons. Cohorts were determined from participant-reported clinical history. Material for sequencing was PBMCs or T cells enriched from blood (not recorded which). This chain uses TRBV3-1 (or the pseudogene TRBV3-2) with TRBJ2-1; possible D gene TRBD2, 7 bases. The TCR comes from a middle-aged man who had recovered from COVID-19. The CDR3 loop reads CASTGRDEQFF. The CDR3 DNA sequence: TGTGCCAGTACAGGGAGGGATGAGCAGTTCTTC.